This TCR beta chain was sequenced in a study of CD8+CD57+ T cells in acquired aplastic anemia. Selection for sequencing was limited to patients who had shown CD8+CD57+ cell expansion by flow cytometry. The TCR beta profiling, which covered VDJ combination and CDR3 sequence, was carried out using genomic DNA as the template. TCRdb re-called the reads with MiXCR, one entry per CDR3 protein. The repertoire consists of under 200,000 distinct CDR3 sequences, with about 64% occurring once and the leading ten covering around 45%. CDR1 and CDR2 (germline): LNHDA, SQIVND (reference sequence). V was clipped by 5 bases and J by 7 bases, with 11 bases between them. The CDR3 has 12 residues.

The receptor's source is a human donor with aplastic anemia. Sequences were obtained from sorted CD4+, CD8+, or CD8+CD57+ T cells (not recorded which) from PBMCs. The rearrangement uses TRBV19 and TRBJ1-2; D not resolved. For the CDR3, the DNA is TGTGCCAGTAGTGTCGGATGGGGTGGCTACACCTTC. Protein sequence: CASSVGWGGYTF.